A selection of T cell receptor beta chains follows, all from one sample in a study of radiotherapy plus CTLA-4 blockade in lung cancer. The data were produced by immunoSEQ multiplex PCR, yet TCRdb's version contains in-frame clones alone and is incomplete. The profile shows tens of thousands of clones, approximately 80% of them singletons. The sample in question was peripheral blood, obtained from a patient treated with radiotherapy plus ipilimumab. The origin of the receptors is a human donor with non-small cell lung cancer whose response to radiotherapy plus ipilimumab could not be evaluated. Both conserved end residues are part of each CDR3. D genes are given only for firm matches. A clone size is listed for some rows: how often the clone was seen (once, few, many), or a class if it is expanded.

D gene | J gene | CDR3 length | V gene | clone size | CDR3 DNA | CDR3 protein
TRBD2 | TRBJ2-7 | 15 | TRBV5-4 | . | TGTGCCAGCAGCTCGCCGAAGACTAGCGTGGCCGAGCAGTACTTC | CASSSPKTSVAEQYF
TRBD1 | TRBJ2-1 | 14 | TRBV4-1 | . | TGCGCCAGCAGCCTAGGGACAGCTGGGAGTGAGCAGTTCTTC | CASSLGTAGSEQFF
TRBD1 | TRBJ1-1 | 15 | TRBV5-6 | . | TGTGCCAGCAGCGGACAGGGAATGGAGGGCACTGAAGCTTTCTTT | CASSGQGMEGTEAFF
TRBD2 | TRBJ2-3 | 19 | TRBV7-2 | . | TGTGCCAGCAGCTTAGGACTAGCGGGAGGATACGCTAGCGCAGATACGCAGTATTTT | CASSLGLAGGYASADTQYF
TRBD2 | TRBJ2-2 | 16 | TRBV2 | . | TGTGCCAGCAGTGGGAGGGGAGGGCGGGGCACCGGGGAGCTGTTTTTT | CASSGRGGRGTGELFF
TRBD2 | TRBJ2-5 | 15 | TRBV29-1 | . | TGCAGCGTTTGGCTAGCGGGCCGGGGGGCAGAGACCCAGTACTTC | CSVWLAGRGAETQYF
. | TRBJ2-3 | 16 | TRBV4-1 | . | TGCGCCAGCAGCCAAGATCCCCAGGTCCGGTCGGATACGCAGTATTTT | CASSQDPQVRSDTQYF
TRBD1 | TRBJ2-7 | 15 | TRBV7-9 | . | TGTGCCAGCAGCTCCCACACAGGGGGCTCCTACGAGCAGTACTTC | CASSSHTGGSYEQYF
. | TRBJ2-7 | 11 | TRBV29-1 | . | TGCAGCGTGGGGACAACCTACGAGCAGTACTTC | CSVGTTYEQYF
TRBD1 | TRBJ1-5 | 15 | TRBV15 | . | TGTGCCACCAGCAGAGTGAGACAGGGCGGTCAGCCCCAGCATTTT | CATSRVRQGGQPQHF
. | TRBJ2-2 | 16 | TRBV7-3 | . | TGTGCCAGCAGCTTCCTAGGAGGAATGAACACCGGGGAGCTGTTTTTT | CASSFLGGMNTGELFF
TRBD2 | TRBJ2-3 | 15 | TRBV4-1 | once | TGCGCCAGCAGCCAAGATAGCGGGAGGGCAGATACGCAGTATTTT | CASSQDSGRADTQYF
TRBD1 | TRBJ2-7 | 15 | TRBV5-6 | once | TGTGCCAGCAGGGACAGGGTTCCTAACTCCTACGAGCAGTACTTC | CASRDRVPNSYEQYF
TRBD1 | TRBJ2-7 | 13 | TRBV30 | . | TGTGCCTGGAGTCCCGGGACAGGAAACGAGCAGTACTTC | CAWSPGTGNEQYF
. | TRBJ2-3 | 13 | TRBV5-1 | . | TGCGCCAGCAGCCAGGGAGGGGGGGATACGCAGTATTTT | CASSQGGGDTQYF
TRBD2 | TRBJ2-1 | 15 | TRBV7-8 | . | TGTGCCAGCAGCCTTACTAGCGGATTATACAATGAGCAGTTCTTC | CASSLTSGLYNEQFF
. | TRBJ1-3 | 14 | TRBV30 | few | TGTGCCTGGATAAAGCCCGGGGTCGGAAACACCATATATTTT | CAWIKPGVGNTIYF
. | TRBJ2-7 | 15 | TRBV27 | . | TGTGCCAGCAGTCCCCCGGGACAACTAGCCTACGAGCAGTACTTC | CASSPPGQLAYEQYF
TRBD1 | TRBJ1-1 | 14 | TRBV15 | once | TGTGCCACCAGCACCGGGACAGGGAACACTGAAGCTTTCTTT | CATSTGTGNTEAFF
TRBD2 | TRBJ2-3 | 14 | TRBV29-1 | once | TGCAGCGTCCCACGGCGGGAGAACACAGATACGCAGTATTTT | CSVPRRENTDTQYF
. | TRBJ1-2 | 15 | TRBV7-9 | few | TGTGCCAGCAGCTTAGTGGAACAGGATAGGAGTGGCTACACCTTC | CASSLVEQDRSGYTF
. | TRBJ2-7 | 12 | TRBV28 | . | TGTGCCAGCACCGACCGACATTACGAGCAGTACTTC | CASTDRHYEQYF
. | TRBJ1-1 | 16 | TRBV4-3 | . | TGCGCCAGCAGCCAAGGAAGAACAGCGGGGGACACTGAAGCTTTCTTT | CASSQGRTAGDTEAFF
. | TRBJ2-3 | 11 | TRBV6-6 | . | TGTGCCAGCAGTTACTTCTCTGCGCAGTATTTT | CASSYFSAQYF
. | TRBJ1-1 | 14 | TRBV19 | few | TGTGCCAGTATAGCGGGACGGTCGAACACTGAAGCTTTCTTT | CASIAGRSNTEAFF
. | TRBJ1-4 | 14 | TRBV2 | . | TGTGCCAGCAGTAGGGACATAACTAATGAAAAACTGTTTTTT | CASSRDITNEKLFF
. | TRBJ2-7 | 14 | TRBV11-2 | once | TGTGCCAGCAGCTTCACAGGGATATCCTACGAGCAGTACTTC | CASSFTGISYEQYF
. | TRBJ1-6 | 17 | TRBV5-1 | . | TGCGCCAGCAGCTTCGGAGGGGCCAGCTCCTATAATTCACCCCTCCACTTT | CASSFGGASSYNSPLHF
. | TRBJ1-2 | 15 | TRBV7-6 | . | TGTGCCAGCAGCCCTAGGGGGGGGCCGGGGCGTGGCTACACCTTC | CASSPRGGPGRGYTF
. | TRBJ2-2 | 14 | TRBV5-4 | . | TGTGCCAGCAGCTCTCAGGTAGCGACCGGGGAGCTGTTTTTT | CASSSQVATGELFF